This T cell receptor beta chain was sequenced in a study of T cells in Graves' hyperthyroidism and ophthalmopathy. Across the study: The authors collected peripheral blood at initial diagnosis, before any treatment. Findings of the study overall: In the analysis, a 13 V-J model separated ophthalmopathy from stable hyperthyroidism.

RNA transcripts were the template for amplifying TCR beta CDR3 regions. Carried out on the TCR CDR3, a first-round RT-PCR used the HTBI primer set. TCRdb passed the multiplex PCR reads through MiXCR, listing each CDR3 protein once. The data contain approximately 400,000 distinct CDR3 sequences, under 15% of them singletons. Around 10 ml of fresh peripheral blood supplied the PBMCs. This clonotype was observed a handful of times. Its specificity is not known. Per germline, CDR1 MDHEN and CDR2 SYDVKM. The germline V and J ends were trimmed by 2 bases and 9 bases, with 8 bases remaining between them. The CDR3 is 11 residues long.

The gene calls are TRBV28 and TRBJ2-7; D possibly corresponds to TRBD1 (5 bases). The specimen sequenced was blood. The source of this sequence is a young woman with Graves' hyperthyroidism. The CDR3 loop is CASSLQGRQYF. The CDR3, as DNA: TGTGCCAGCAGTTTACAGGGTCGGCAGTACTTC.